This TCR beta chain is drawn from a study of T cell repertoires in cytomegalovirus infection. This clonotype has a handful of counts. Its cognate antigen is unknown. The CDR3 consists of 18 residues. CDR1 is MNHNY, CDR2 SVGAGI, per germline (reference sequence). Losses at the gene ends were 0 bases for V and 4 bases for J; bases not matched to a gene: 9. TCRdb re-analysed the reads in MiXCR, keeping a single row per CDR3 protein. The sample carries 350,000 to 400,000 distinct CDR3 sequences, about 35% recorded once. The receptor's source is a human donor in good health (CMV status not recorded). Some clones in this sample may be carry-over from other donors' samples. The sequenced sample was cultured PBMCs, obtained from culture after CMV antigen stimulation. The V gene is TRBV6-6, the J gene TRBJ2-3, with 11 bases identical to TRBD2. This chain's CDR3 is CASSYSIRLAGKADTQYF. In nucleotides, the CDR3 is TGTGCCAGCAGTTACTCGATTCGACTAGCGGGAAAGGCAGATACGCAGTATTTT.